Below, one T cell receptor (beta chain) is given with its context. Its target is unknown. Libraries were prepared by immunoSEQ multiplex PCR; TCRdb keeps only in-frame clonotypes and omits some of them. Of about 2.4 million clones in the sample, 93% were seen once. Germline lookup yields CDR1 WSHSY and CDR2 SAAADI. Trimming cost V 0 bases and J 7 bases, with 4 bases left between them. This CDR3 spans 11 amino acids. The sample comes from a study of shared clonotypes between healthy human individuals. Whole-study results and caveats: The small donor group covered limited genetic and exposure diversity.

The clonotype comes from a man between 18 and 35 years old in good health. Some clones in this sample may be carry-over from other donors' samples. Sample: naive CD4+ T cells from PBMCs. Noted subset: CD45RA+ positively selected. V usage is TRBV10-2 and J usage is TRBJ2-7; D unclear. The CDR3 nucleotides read TGCGCCAGCAGTGAGTCTCAAGAGCAGTACTTC. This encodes CASSESQEQYF.